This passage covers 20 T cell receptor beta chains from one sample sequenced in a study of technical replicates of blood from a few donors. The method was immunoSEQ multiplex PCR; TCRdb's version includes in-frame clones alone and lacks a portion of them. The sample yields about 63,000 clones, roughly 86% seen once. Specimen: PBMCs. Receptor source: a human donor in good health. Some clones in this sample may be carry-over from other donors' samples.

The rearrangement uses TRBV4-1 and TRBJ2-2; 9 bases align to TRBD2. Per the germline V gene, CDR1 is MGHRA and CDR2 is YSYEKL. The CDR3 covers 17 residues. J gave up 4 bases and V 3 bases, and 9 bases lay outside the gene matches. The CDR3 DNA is TGCGCCAGCAGCCACAGGAGGCGGGAGGGGGTCACCGGGGAGCTGTTTTTT. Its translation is CASSHRRREGVTGELFF.

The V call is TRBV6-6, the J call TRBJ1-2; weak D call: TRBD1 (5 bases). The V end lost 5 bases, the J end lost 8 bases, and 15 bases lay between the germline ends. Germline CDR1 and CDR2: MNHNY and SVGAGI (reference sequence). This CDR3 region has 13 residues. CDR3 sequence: CASSHKGAGGYTF. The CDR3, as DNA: TGTGCCAGCAGTCATAAAGGGGCTGGAGGCTACACCTTC.

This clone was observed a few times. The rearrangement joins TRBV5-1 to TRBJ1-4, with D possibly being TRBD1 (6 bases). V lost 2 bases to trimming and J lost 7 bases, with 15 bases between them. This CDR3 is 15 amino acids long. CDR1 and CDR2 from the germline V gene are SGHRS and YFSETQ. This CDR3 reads CASSLVWGLGEKLFF. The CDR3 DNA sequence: TGCGCCAGCAGCTTAGTTTGGGGGCTGGGTGAAAAACTGTTTTTT.

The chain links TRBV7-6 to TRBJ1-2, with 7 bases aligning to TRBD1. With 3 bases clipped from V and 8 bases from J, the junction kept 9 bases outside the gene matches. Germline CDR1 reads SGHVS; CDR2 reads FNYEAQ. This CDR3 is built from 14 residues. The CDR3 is CASSFIRQGEGYTF. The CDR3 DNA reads TGTGCCAGCAGCTTCATCCGACAGGGTGAAGGCTACACCTTC. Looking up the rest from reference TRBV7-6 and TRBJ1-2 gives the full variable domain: GAGVSQSPRYKVTKRGQDVALRCDPISGHVSLYWYRQALGQGPEFLTYFNYEAQQDKSGLPNDRFSAERPEGSISTLTIQRTEQRDSAMYRCASSFIRQGEGYTFGSGTRLTVV.

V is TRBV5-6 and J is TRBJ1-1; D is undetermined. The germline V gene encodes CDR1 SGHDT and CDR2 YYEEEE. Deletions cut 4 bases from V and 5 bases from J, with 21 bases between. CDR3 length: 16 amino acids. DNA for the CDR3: TGTGCCAGCAGCCTCCCGACGTGGGAGACGGAGACTGAAGCTTTCTTT. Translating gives CASSLPTWETETEAFF.

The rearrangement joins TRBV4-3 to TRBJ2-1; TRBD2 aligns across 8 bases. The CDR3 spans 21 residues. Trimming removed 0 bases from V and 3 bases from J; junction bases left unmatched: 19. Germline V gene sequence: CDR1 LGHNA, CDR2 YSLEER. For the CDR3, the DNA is TGCGCCAGCAGCCAAGACCTTCTAAGCGGGAGAAATGTAATTTTCTACAATGAGCAGTTCTTC. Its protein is CASSQDLLSGRNVIFYNEQFF.

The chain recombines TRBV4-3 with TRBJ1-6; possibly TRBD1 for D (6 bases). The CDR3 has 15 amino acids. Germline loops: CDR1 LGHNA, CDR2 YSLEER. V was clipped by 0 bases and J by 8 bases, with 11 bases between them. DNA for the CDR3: TGCGCCAGCAGCCAAGAAGCAGGGGCGGATTCACCCCTCCACTTT. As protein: CASSQEAGADSPLHF.

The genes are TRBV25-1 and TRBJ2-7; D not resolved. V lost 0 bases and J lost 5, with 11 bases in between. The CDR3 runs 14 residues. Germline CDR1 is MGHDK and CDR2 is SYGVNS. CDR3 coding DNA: TGTGCCAGCAGTGAATACGCTGCAGGTCACGAGCAGTACTTC. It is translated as CASSEYAAGHEQYF.

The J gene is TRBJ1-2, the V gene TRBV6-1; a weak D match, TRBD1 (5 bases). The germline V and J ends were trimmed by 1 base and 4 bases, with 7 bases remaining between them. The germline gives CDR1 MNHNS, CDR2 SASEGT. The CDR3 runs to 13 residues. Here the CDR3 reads CASSEGGAYGYTF. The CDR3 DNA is TGTGCCAGCAGTGAAGGGGGCGCCTATGGCTACACCTTC.

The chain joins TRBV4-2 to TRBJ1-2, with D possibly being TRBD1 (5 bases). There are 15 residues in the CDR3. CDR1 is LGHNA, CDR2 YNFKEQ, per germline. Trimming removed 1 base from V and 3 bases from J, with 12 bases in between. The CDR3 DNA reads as TGTGCCAGCAGCCAAGGGGGGAGGGAAGACTATGGCTACACCTTC. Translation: CASSQGGREDYGYTF.

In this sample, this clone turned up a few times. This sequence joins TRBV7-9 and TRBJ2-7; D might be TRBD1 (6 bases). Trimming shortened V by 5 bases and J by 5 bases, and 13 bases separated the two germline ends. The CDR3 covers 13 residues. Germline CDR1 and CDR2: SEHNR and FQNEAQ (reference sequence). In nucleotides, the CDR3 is TGTGCCAGCAGCACAGGGACCCCCAACGAGCAGTACTTC. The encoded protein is CASSTGTPNEQYF.

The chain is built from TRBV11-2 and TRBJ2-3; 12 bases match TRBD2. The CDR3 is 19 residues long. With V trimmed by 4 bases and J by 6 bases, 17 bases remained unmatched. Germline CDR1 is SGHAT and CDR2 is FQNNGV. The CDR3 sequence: CASSSLLGLAGGLGDTQYF. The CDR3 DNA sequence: TGTGCCAGCAGCTCGCTCCTTGGGCTAGCGGGGGGGCTTGGGGATACGCAGTATTTT.

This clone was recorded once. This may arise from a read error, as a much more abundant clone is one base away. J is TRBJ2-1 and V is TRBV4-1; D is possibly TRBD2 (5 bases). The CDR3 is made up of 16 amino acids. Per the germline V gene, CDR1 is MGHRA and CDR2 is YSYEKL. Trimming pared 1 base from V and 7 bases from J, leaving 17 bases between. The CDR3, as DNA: TGCGCCAGCAGCCAAGTGGGGAGTCGAACTTCGAATGAGCAGTTCTTC. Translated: CASSQVGSRTSNEQFF.

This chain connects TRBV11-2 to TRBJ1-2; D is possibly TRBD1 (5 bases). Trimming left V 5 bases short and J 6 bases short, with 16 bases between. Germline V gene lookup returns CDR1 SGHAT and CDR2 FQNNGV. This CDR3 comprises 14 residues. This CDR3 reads CASSAPGGNNGYTF. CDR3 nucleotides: TGTGCCAGCAGCGCGCCCGGGGGTAATAATGGCTACACCTTC.

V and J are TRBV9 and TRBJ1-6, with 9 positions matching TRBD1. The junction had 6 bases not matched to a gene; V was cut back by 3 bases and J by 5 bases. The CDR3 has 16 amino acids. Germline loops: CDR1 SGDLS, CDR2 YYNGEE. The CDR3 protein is CASSAPGTGNNSPLHF. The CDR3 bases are TGTGCCAGCAGCGCACCCGGGACAGGGAATAATTCACCCCTCCACTTT.

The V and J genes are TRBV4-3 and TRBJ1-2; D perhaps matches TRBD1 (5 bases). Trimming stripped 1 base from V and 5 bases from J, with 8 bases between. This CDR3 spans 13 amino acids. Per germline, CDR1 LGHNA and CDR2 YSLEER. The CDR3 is CASSQGGTYGYTF. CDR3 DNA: TGCGCCAGCAGCCAAGGGGGGACTTATGGCTACACCTTC.

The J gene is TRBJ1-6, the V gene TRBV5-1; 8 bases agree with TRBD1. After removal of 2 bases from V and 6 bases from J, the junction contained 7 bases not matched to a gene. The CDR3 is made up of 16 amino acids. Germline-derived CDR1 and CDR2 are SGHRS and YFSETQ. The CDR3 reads CASSLNYRGINSPLHF. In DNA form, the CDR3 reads TGCGCCAGCAGCTTAAACTACAGGGGGATTAATTCACCCCTCCACTTT.

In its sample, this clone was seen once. In DNA form, the CDR3 reads TGTGCCAGCAGCCCTGGACAGGTACTCTATGGCTACACCTTC. This translates into CASSPGQVLYGYTF. This chain uses TRBV5-5 with TRBJ1-2; 7 positions match TRBD1. V dropped 4 bases and J dropped 4; count of bases not matched to a gene: 7. Germline V lookup: CDR1 SGHKS, CDR2 YYEKEE (reference sequence). The length of the CDR3 is 14 residues.

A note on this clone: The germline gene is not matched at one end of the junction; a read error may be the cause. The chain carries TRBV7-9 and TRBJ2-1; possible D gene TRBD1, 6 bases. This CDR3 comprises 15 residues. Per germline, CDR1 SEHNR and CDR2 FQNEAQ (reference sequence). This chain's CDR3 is CASSLALSRDNERFF. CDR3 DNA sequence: TGTGCCAGCAGCTTAGCGCTAAGCAGGGACAATGAGCGGTTCTTC.

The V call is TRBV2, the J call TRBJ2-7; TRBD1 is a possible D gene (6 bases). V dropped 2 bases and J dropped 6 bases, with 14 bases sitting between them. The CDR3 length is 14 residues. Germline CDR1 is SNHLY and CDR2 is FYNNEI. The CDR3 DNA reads TGTGCCAGCAGTGAATTACAGGGCTACAGCGAGCAGTACTTC. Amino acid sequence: CASSELQGYSEQYF.